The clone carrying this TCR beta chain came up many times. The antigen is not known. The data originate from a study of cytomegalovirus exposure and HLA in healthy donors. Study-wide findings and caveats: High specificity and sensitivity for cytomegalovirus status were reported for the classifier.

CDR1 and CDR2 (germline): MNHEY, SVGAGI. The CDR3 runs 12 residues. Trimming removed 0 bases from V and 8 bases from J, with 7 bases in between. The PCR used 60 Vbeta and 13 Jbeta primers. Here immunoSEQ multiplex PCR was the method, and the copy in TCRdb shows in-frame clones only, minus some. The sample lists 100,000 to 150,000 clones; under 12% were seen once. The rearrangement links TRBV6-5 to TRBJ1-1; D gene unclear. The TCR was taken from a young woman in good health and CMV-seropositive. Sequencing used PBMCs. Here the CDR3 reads CASSYSGREAFF. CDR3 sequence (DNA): TGTGCCAGCAGTTACTCGGGCAGGGAAGCTTTCTTT.